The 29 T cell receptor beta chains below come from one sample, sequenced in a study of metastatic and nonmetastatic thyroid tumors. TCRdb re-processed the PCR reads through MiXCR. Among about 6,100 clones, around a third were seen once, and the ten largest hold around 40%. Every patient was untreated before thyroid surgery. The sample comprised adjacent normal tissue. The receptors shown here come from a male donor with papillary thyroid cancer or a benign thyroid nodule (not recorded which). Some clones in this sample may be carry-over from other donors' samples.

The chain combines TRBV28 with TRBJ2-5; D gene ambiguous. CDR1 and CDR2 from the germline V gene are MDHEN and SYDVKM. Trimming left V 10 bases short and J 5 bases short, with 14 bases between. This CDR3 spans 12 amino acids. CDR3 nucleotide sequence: TGTGCCACAGCTTTGGGTTTGGAGACCCAGTACTTC. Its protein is CATALGLETQYF. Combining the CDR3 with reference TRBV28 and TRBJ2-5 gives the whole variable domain DVKVTQSSRYLVKRTGEKVFLECVQDMDHENMFWYRQDPGLGLRLIYFSYDVKMKEKGDIPEGYSVSREKKERFSLILESASTNQTSMYLCATALGLETQYFGPGTRLLVL.

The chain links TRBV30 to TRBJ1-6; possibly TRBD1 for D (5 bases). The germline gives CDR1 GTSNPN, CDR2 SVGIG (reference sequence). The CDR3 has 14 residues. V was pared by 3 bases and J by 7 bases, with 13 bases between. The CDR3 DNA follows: TGTGCCTGGAGCCCAGGACATACCAATTCACCCCTCCACTTT. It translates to CAWSPGHTNSPLHF.

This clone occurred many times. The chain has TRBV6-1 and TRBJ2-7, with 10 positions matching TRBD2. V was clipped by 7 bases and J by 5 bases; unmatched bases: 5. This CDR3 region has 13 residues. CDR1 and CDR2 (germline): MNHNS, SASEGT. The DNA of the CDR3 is TGTGCCAGCAAGGCTAGCGGGAGTGACGAGCAGTACTTC. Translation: CASKASGSDEQYF.

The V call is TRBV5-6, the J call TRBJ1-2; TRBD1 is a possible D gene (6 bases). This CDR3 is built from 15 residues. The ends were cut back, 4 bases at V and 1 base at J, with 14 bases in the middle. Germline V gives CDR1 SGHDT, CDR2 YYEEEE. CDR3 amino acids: CASSRGLGINYGYTF. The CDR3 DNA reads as TGTGCCAGCAGCCGGGGGCTAGGCATTAACTATGGCTACACCTTC.

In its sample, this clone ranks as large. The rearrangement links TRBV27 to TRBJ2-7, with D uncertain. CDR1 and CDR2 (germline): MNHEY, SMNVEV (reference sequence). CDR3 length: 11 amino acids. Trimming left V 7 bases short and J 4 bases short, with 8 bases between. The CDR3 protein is CASTSGYEQYF. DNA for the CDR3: TGTGCCAGCACCTCTGGGTACGAGCAGTACTTC.

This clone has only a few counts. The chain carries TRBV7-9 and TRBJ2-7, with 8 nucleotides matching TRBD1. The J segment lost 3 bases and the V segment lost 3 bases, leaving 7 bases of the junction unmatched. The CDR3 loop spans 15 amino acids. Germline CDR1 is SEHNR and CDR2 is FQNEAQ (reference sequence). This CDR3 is CASSLAVGTGYEQYF. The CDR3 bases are TGTGCCAGCAGCTTGGCCGTGGGGACAGGCTACGAGCAGTACTTC. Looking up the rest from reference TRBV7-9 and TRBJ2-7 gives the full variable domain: DTGVSQNPRHKITKRGQNVTFRCDPISEHNRLYWYRQTLGQGPEFLTYFQNEAQLEKSRLLSDRFSAERPKGSFSTLEIQRTEQGDSAMYLCASSLAVGTGYEQYFGPGTRLTVT.

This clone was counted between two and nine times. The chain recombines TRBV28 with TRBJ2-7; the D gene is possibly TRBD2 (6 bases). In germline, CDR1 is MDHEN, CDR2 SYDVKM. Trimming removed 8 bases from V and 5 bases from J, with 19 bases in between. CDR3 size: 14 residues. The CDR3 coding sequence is TGTGCCAGCCGGAGGGACGGGGCTGCCAACGAGCAGTACTTC. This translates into CASRRDGAANEQYF.

The CDR3 loop reads CASSPGTGYTF. CDR3 in DNA: TGTGCCAGCAGTCCCGGGACAGGCTACACCTTC. The chain links TRBV12-3 or TRBV12-4 to TRBJ1-2; a possible D gene is TRBD1 (6 bases). Trimming took 5 bases from V and 8 from J, leaving 9 bases between them. The CDR3 has 11 residues.

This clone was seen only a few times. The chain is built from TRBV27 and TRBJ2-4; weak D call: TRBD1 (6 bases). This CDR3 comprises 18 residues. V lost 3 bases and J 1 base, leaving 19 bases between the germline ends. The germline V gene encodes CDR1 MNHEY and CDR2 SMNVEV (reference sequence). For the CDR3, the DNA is TGTGCCAGCAGTTTTTGGGGGCGAGAAGGACCTGCCAAAAACATTCAGTACTTC. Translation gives CASSFWGREGPAKNIQYF.

The CDR3 region has the DNA TGTGCCAGCAGTTTCCCGGAAAGGAAAAACTATGGCTACACCTTC. Translated, it gives CASSFPERKNYGYTF. The V gene is TRBV28, the J gene TRBJ1-2; D gene ambiguous. The V gene's germline CDR1 is MDHEN and CDR2 SYDVKM. The CDR3 is made up of 15 amino acids. The ends were cut back, 3 bases at V and 2 bases at J, with 13 bases in the middle.

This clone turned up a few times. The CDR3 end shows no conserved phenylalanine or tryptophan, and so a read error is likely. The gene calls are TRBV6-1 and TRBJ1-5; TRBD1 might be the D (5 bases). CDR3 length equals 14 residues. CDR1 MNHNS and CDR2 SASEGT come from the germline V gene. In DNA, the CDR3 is TGCGCCAGCATTGGAAAAGGGACGGCTCAGCCCCAGCATCTT. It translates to CASIGKGTAQPQHL.

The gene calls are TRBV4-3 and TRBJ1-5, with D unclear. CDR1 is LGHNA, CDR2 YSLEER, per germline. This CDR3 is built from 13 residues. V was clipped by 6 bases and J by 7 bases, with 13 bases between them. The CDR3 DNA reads TGCGCCAGCAGTCAAAGAGCGGGACAGCCCCAGCATTTT. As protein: CASSQRAGQPQHF.

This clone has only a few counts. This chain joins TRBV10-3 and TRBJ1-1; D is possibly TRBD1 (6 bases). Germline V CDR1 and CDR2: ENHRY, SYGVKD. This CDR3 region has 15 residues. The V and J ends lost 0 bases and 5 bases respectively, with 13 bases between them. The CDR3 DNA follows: TGTGCCATCAGTGAGTCCGGGGGGCAGCGAACTGAAGCTTTCTTT. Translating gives CAISESGGQRTEAFF.

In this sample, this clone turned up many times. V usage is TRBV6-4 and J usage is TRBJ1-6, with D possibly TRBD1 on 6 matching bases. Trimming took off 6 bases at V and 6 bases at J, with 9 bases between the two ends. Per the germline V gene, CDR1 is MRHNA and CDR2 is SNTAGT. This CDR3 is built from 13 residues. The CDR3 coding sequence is TGTGCCAGCAGCCGGGACACTAATTCACCCCTCCACTTT. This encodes CASSRDTNSPLHF.

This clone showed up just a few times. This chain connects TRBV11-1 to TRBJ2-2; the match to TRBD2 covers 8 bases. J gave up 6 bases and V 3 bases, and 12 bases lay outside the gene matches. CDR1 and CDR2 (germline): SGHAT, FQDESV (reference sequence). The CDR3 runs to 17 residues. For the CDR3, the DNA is TGTGCCAGCAGCTTTAAACGGCTAGCGGGCGTAGCCGGGGAGCTGTTTTTT. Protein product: CASSFKRLAGVAGELFF.

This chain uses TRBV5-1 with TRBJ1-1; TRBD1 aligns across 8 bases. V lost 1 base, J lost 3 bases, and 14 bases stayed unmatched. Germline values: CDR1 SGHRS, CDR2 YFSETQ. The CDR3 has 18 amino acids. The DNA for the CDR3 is TGCGCCAGCAGCTTGCGCACCCCAGGGGGCGGGGGGTACACTGAAGCTTTCTTT. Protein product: CASSLRTPGGGGYTEAFF.

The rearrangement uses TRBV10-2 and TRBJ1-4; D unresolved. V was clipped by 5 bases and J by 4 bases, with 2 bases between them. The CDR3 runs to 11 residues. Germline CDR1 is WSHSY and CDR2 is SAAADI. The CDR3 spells CASSHNEKLFF. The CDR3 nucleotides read TGCGCCAGCAGTCATAATGAAAAACTGTTTTTT.

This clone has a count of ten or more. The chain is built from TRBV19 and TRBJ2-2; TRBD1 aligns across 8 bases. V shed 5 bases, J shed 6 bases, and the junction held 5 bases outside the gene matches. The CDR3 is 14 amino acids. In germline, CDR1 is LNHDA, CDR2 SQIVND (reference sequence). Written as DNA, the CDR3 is TGTGCCAGTAGTGGATTGACAGGGGCCGGGGAGCTGTTTTTT. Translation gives CASSGLTGAGELFF.

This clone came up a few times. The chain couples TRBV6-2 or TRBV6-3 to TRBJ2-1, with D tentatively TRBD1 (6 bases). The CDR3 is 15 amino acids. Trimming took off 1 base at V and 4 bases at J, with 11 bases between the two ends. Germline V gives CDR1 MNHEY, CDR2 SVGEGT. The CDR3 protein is CASSYWGPSYNEQFF. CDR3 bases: TGTGCCAGCAGTTACTGGGGGCCTTCGTACAATGAGCAGTTCTTC.

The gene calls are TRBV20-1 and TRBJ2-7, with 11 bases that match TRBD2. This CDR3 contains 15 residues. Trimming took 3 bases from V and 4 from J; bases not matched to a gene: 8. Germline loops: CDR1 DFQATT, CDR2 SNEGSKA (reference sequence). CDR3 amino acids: CSASETSGKGYEQYF. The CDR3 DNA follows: TGCAGTGCTAGTGAGACTAGCGGGAAAGGGTACGAGCAGTACTTC.

The CDR3 coding sequence is TGTGCCAGCACCGGACAGACGAACTATGGCTACACCTTC. Amino acid sequence: CASTGQTNYGYTF. The chain links TRBV2 to TRBJ1-2, with D maybe TRBD1 (6 bases). The V gene lost 7 bases and the J gene lost 2 bases, with 11 bases spanning the gap. CDR1 is SNHLY, CDR2 FYNNEI, per germline. This CDR3 comprises 13 residues.

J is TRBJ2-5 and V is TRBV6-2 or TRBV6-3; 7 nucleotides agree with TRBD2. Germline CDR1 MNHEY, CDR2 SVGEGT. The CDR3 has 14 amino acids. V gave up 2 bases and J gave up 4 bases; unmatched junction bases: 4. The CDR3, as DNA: TGTGCCAGCAGTTACGTGGGCGGGAGAGAGACCCAGTACTTC. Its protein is CASSYVGGRETQYF.

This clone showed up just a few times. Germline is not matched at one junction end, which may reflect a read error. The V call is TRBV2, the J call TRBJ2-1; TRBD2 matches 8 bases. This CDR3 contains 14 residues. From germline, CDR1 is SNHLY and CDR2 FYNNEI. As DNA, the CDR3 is TGTGCCAGCAGTTGGACTAGCTCCTACAATGAGCAGTCCTTC. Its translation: CASSWTSSYNEQSF.

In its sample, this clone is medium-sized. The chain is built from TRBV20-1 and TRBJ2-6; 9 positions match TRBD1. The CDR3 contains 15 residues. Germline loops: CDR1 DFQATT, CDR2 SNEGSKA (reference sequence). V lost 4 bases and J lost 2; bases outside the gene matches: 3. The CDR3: CSATNRGPGANVLTF. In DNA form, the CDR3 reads TGCAGTGCTACGAACAGGGGGCCTGGGGCCAACGTCCTGACTTTC.

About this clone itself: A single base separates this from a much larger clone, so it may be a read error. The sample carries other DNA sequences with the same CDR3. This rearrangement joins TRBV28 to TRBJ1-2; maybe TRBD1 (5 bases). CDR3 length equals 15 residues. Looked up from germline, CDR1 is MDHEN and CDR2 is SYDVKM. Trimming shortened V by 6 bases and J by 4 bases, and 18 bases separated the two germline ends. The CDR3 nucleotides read TGTGCCAGCAGCCGAACAGGTAGCCTTGTCTATGGCTACACCTTC. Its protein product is CASSRTGSLVYGYTF.

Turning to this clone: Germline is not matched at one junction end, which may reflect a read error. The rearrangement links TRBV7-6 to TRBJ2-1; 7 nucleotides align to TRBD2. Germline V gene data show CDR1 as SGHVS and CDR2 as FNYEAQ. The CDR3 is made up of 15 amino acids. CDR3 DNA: TGTGCCAGCAGCTCAGGGAGGGGCGCACACAATGAGCATTTCTTC. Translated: CASSSGRGAHNEHFF.

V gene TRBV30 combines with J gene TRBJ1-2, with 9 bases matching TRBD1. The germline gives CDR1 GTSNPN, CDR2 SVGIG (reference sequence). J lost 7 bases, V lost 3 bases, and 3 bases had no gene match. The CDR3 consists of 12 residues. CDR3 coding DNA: TGTGCCTGGAGAACAGGGGGCTTTGGCTACACCTTC. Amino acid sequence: CAWRTGGFGYTF.

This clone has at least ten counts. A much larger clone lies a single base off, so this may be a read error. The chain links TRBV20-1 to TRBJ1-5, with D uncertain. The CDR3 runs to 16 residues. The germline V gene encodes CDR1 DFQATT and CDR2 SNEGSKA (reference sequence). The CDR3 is CGARVLDRGSDQPQHF. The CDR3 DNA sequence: TGCGGTGCTAGAGTCCTTGACCGGGGTTCGGATCAGCCCCAGCATTTT.

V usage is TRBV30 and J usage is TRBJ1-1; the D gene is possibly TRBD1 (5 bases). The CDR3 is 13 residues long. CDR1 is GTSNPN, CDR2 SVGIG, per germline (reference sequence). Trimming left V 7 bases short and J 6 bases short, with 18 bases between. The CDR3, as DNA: TGTGCCTACTGGGCGGGACCCCGTGCTGAAGCTTTCTTT. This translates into CAYWAGPRAEAFF.